This paragraph reports one T cell receptor (beta chain). Its specificity is not known. The sample contains more than one DNA sequence encoding this CDR3. This specimen belongs to a study of beta chain features in type 1 diabetes. Study-wide points: Compared with healthy donors, patients appeared to share more similar naive, central memory and regulatory TCRB repertoires. Patients and controls would be equally affected if PCR favored shorter templates. TCRB CDR3s were moderately but significantly shorter in Type 1 diabetes patients in all four CD4+ subsets. VDJ junctions sequenced from type 1 diabetes patients showed fewer insertions and more deletions.

Germline values: CDR1 SGDLS, CDR2 YYNGEE. Trimming stripped 0 bases from V and 7 bases from J, with 2 bases between. CDR3 size: 12 residues. In total, each donor contributed a single heparinised blood draw that averaged about 120 mL. The study reverse transcribed the entire isolated RNA, so it sequenced expressed TCRB transcripts. TCRdb's table, derived via immunoSEQ multiplex PCR, lists solely in-frame clones and lacks some. This sample has about 660,000 clones, with 11% to 15% found just once. The rearrangement uses TRBV9 and TRBJ1-6, with D uncertain. The sequence came from a man aged 18 to 29 with type 1 diabetes. The sample was naive CD4+ T cells from blood. The CDR3 here is CASSVANSPLHF. CDR3 coding DNA: TGTGCCAGCAGCGTAGCGAATTCACCCCTCCACTTT.